The following is a T cell receptor (beta chain) sequence with its context. Authors' processing steps: From reference gene primer amplification, estimates of nucleated cell counts were derived. The table came from immunoSEQ multiplex PCR; TCRdb's copy has only in-frame clones and leaves some out. V and J calls and clone size come straight from that table; D and trimming were deduced from the DNA. The data contain around 190,000 clones, roughly nine tenths of them seen just once; the ten biggest clones take up approximately 25%. This entry is derived from a study of blood T cell repertoires in COVID-19. About the research overall: From the United States, Italy and Spain came samples of acute and convalescent COVID-19. T cells, B-cell-depleted T cells, or PBMCs supplied cDNA or gDNA.

Cohort assignment relied on participant-reported clinical history. The V end lost 0 bases, the J end lost 4 bases, and 6 bases lay between the germline ends. The CDR3 loop spans 13 amino acids. Germline V CDR1 and CDR2: MGHRA, YSYEKL. The chain is built from TRBV4-1 and TRBJ1-2; D uncertain. Source material: PBMCs or T cells enriched from blood (not recorded which). This receptor was taken from a middle-aged woman in a cohort exposed to, infected with or recovered from COVID-19 (not recorded which). The CDR3 DNA sequence: TGCGCCAGCAGCCAAGATGGCCGCTATGGCTACACCTTC. It codes for CASSQDGRYGYTF.